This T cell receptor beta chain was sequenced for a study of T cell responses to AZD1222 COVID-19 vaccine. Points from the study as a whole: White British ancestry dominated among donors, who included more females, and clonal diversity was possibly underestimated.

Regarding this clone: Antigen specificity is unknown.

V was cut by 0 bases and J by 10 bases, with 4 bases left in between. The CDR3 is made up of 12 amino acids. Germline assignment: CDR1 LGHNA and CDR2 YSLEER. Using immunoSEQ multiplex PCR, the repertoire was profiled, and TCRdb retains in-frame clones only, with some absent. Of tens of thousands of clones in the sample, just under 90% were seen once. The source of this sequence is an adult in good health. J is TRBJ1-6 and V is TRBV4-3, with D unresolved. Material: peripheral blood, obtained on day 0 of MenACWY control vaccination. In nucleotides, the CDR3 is TGCGCCAGCAGCCAAGACGGCTCACCCCTCCACTTT. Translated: CASSQDGSPLHF.